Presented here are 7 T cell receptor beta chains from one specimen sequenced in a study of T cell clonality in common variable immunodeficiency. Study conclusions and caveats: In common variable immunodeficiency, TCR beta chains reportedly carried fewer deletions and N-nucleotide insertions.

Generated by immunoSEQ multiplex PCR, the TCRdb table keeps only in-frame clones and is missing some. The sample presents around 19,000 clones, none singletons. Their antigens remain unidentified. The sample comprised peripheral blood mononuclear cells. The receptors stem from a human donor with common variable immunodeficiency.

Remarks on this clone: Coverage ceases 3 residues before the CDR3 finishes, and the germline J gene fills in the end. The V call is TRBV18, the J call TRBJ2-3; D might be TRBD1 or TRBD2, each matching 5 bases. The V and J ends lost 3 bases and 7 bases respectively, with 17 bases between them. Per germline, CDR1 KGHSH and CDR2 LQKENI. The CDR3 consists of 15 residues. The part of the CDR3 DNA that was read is TGTGCCAGCTCACCCCGGAGTGGCGAGGGGAATACG. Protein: CASSPRSGEGNT. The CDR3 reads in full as CASSPRSGEGNTQYF.

The CDR3 DNA, read in part, is TGTGCCAGCAGTGAAGGGGGGGTTGTCTACAATGAG. Encoded protein: CASSEGGVVYNE. The full CDR3 protein is CASSEGGVVYNEQFF. The rearrangement joins TRBV6-1 to TRBJ2-1; D is perhaps TRBD2 (6 bases). Read data end 3 residues before the CDR3 end; the end is taken from the germline J gene. Trimming pared 1 base from V and 3 bases from J, leaving 10 bases between. Germline-derived CDR1 and CDR2 are MNHNS and SASEGT. CDR3 size: 15 residues.

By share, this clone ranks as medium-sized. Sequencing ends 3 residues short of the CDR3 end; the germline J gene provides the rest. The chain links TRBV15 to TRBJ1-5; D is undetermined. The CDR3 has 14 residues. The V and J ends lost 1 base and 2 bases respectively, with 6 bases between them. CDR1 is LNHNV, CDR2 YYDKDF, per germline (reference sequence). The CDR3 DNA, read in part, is TGTGCCACCAGCAGAGCGCGGGGCAATCAGCCC. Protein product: CATSRARGNQP. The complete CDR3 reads CATSRARGNQPQHF.

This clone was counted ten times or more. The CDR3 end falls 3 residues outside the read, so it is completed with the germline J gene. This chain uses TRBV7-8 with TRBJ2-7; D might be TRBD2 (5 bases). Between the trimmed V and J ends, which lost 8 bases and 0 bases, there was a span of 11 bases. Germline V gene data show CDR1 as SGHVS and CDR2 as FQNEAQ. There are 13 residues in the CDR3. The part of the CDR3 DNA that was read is TGTGCCAGCCTTCCCCGGGGCTCCTACGAG. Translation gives CASLPRGSYE. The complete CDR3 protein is CASLPRGSYEQYF.

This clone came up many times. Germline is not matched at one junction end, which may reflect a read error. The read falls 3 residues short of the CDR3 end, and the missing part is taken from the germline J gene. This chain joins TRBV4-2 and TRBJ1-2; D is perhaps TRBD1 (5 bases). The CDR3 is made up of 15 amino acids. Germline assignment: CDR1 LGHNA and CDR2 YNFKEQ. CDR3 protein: CASSQDRAGHYGYTF. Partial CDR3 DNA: TGCGCCAGCAGCCAAGATAGGGCAGGGCACTATGGC.

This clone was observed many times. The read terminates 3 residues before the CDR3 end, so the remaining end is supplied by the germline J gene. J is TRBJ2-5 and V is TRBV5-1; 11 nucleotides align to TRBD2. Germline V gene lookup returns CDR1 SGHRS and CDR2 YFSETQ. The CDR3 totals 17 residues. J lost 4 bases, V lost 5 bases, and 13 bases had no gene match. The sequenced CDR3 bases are TGCGCCAGCAGTCTGACTAGCGGGGCCGCGGGGGGAGAGACC. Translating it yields CASSLTSGAAGGET. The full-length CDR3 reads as CASSLTSGAAGGETQYF.

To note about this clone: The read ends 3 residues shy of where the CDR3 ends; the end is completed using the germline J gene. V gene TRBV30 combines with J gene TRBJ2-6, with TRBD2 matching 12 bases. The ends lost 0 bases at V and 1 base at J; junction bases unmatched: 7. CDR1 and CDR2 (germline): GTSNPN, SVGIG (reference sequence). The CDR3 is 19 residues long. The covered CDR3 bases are TGTGCCTGGAGTGTAGGGCTAGCGGGAGGGCGGTCTGGGGCCAACGTC. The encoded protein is CAWSVGLAGGRSGANV. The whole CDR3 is CAWSVGLAGGRSGANVLTF.